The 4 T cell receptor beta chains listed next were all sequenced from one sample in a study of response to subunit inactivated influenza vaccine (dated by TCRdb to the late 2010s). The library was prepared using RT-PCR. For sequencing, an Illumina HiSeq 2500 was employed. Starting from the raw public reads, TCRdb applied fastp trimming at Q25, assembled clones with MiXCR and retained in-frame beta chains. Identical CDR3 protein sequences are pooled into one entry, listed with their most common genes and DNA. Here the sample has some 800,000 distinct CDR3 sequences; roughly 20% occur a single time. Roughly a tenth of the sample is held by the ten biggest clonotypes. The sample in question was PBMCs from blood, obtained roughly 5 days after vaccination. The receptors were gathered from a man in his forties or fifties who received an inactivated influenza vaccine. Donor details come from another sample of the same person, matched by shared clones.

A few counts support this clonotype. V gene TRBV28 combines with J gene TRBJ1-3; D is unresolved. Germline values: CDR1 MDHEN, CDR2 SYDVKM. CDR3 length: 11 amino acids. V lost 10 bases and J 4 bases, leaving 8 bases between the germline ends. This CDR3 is CATGGGNTIYF. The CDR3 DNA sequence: TGTGCCACCGGCGGGGGAAACACCATATATTTT.

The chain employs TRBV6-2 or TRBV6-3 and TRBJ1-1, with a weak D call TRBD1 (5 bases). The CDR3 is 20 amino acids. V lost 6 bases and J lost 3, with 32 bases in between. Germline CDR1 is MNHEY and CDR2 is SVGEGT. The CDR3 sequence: CASSPLASSWTGTLHTEAFF. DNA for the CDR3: TGTGCCAGCAGCCCATTAGCGTCGTCGTGGACTGGGACTCTTCACACTGAAGCTTTCTTT.

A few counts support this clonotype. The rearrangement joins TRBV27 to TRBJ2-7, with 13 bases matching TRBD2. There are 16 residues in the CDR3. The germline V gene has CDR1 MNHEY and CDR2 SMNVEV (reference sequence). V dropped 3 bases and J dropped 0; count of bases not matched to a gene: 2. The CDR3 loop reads CASSLGLAGNSYEQYF. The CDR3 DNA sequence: TGTGCCAGCAGTTTGGGACTAGCGGGAAACTCCTACGAGCAGTACTTC.

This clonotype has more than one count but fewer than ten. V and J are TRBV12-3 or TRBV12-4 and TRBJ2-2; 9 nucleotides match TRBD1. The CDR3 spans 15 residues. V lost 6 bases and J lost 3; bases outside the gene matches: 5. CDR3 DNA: TGTGCCAGCAGAGACGACAGGGGGTACACCGGGGAGCTGTTTTTT. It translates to CASRDDRGYTGELFF.